This T cell receptor (beta chain) was recovered during a study of OX40 agonist ivuxolimab in advanced cancers. Points from the study as a whole: Compared with CD4+, CD8+ T cells on average had more expanded clones.

The method was immunoSEQ multiplex PCR; TCRdb's version includes in-frame clones alone and lacks a portion of them. The sample holds about 90,000 clones, roughly nine tenths seen once. Of note for this clone: Its antigen is not identified.

The CDR3 covers 14 residues. Germline CDR1 SGHNT, CDR2 YENEEA. V shed 7 bases, J shed 7 bases, and the junction held 10 bases outside the gene matches. Sequencing used CD4+ or CD8+ T cells sorted from blood, obtained in a trial of the OX40 agonist ivuxolimab. This clonotype originated in an adult with an advanced solid tumor such as melanoma, head and neck, liver or kidney cancer. This sequence joins TRBV11-3 and TRBJ2-1, with 7 bases identical to TRBD2. CDR3 sequence: CASTWGGRTNEQFF. The CDR3 nucleotides read TGTGCCAGCACCTGGGGGGGGAGGACGAATGAGCAGTTCTTC.